This entry features one TCR beta chain sequence. This clone was observed a single time. No cognate antigen has been identified for it. One base away there is no much larger clone; base qualities are not given. Library preparation used the immunoSEQ multiplex PCR assay. For the multiplex PCR, a mixture combining 60 forward primers for TCR Vbeta segments and 13 reverse primers for TCR Jbeta segments was used. Amplification of the CDR3 region of rearranged TCR beta genes was performed with a multiplex PCR assay on genomic DNA. Amplified TCR beta libraries were sequenced as 87-base-pair reads on the Illumina HiSeq System. The paper's processing steps were these. A later analysis counted about 76 million unique TCR beta chains across the 600 to 850 repertoires, and approximately 11 million of these chains were shared by at least two donors. Raw reads were error-corrected and collapsed into unique sequences with a nearest-neighbor algorithm that merged closely related sequences to remove PCR and sequencing errors. CDR3 sequences were aligned to IMGT reference sequences to assign V, D and J gene segments. For a sequence to be retained, a match of at least six nucleotides was required to both a V gene segment and a J gene segment. Rearrangements were called productive when the CDR3 lacked stop codons and stayed in frame with V and J; all others were non-productive. CDR3 was defined according to IMGT convention as the region running from the second conserved V-encoded cysteine to the conserved J-encoded phenylalanine. The earlier analysis of approximately 500 of the donors excluded sequences that lacked an unambiguous match to a single V gene segment. An earlier analysis of roughly 590 of the donors called V segments functional above 56.7% productive rearrangements and segregating when the between-donor standard deviation exceeded 5%. A statistical classification framework was built for diagnosing cytomegalovirus status from the catalog of TCR beta chain sequences. A later analysis assigned V and J genes by comparing TCR nucleotide sequences with IMGT/GENE-DB human TR gene sequences. In a later analysis, CDR3 sequences and most-parsimonious VDJ recombination scenarios were assigned using the TCRdist pipeline. In a later analysis, each TCR beta chain was defined by its CDR3 amino acid sequence together with its V-gene family, and reads lacking a unique V-gene family were excluded. A later analysis removed 550 to 700 highly shared, low-generation-probability nucleotide sequences to deal with suspected cross-contamination and a sequencing artifact. In a later analysis, a clonal expansion index was calculated for each public chain from normalized within-repertoire ranks of inferred template counts. In a later analysis, generation probabilities were computed with a VDJ recombination model fitted to out-of-frame rearrangements, and the resulting probabilities were checked against IGoR. In a later analysis, hypergeometric tests were used to score TCR-TCR, TCR-HLA and TCR-CMV co-occurrence, with a repertoire-size bias correction applied to TCR pairs. To estimate false discovery rates, a later analysis permuted the HLA or CMV assignments 20 times. In a later analysis, co-occurring TCRs were grouped using DBSCAN, and TCRdist sequence similarity was added for clustering within HLA-allele-positive subsets. Co-occurrence clustering excluded repertoires with fewer than 30,000 or more than 120,000 public chains, plus five with anomalous nucleotide sharing. TCRdb took over this immuneACCESS table, retaining in-frame rearrangements with V and J assigned. Such tables are incomplete; in checked studies, under half of the missing clones stem from an unresolved V gene, and the remainder is unexplained. The V and J calls and clone size were taken over from that table, and D and trimming were inferred from the DNA. The sample includes some 130,000 clones, with approximately 79% observed a single time. Around 7% of the sample lies in the top ten.

V is trimmed back by 1 base and J by 8 bases, and the junction contains 6 bases that no gene match accounts for. The germline V gene yields MNHEY for CDR1 and SVGAGI for CDR2. Spanning cysteine to phenylalanine, the CDR3 consists of 15 amino acids. Of all the DNA, just the CDR3 is kept, 45 bases in frame from base 1. The cohort was made up of under 800 healthy bone marrow donors. Cohort members were all nominally healthy when sampled, although unrecorded immune exposures were likely present. The donor tested CMV seropositive, placing the donor among the 290 or so seropositive members of the cohort. A peripheral blood sample was provided by each donor, and peripheral blood mononuclear cells were used for TCR beta sequencing. Genomic DNA extraction from the blood cell samples was performed with the Qiagen DNeasy Blood Extraction Kit. This sample stems from a study of cytomegalovirus exposure and HLA in healthy donors (dated by TCRdb to 2016 to 2017). A note on the overall study: An earlier analysis of 587 of the donors reported 250 to 300 Gb of sequence data and 117 million unique TCR beta sequences obtained from roughly 170 million T cells. A later analysis re-examined previously published TCR beta repertoires from around 670 donors and added high-resolution HLA genotyping to investigate patterns of TCR occurrence. The aim of the study was to test whether cataloging public T cell receptors could identify signatures of past pathogen exposure. Among 398 genotyped donors of the cohort, an average of about 220,000 unique TCR beta nucleotide sequences was sequenced per donor, of which about 18% were non-productive. An earlier analysis of 500 to 650 of the donors applied high-throughput TCR beta sequencing to assess whether each TCR beta V gene segment acted as functional or pseudogenic. Typing coverage differed by locus: A, B, C, DRB1 and DQB1 were typed in about 620-640 donors, DQA1 in 522, DPA1 in over 600, and DPB1 in 400 to 480. Class I and class II HLA loci were covered by the typing at four-digit resolution. Rather than drawing on any new phenotypic data, the later analysis identified candidate immune exposures from TCR beta sequences and the way those sequences occurred across donors. Because of strong linkage in the cohort, roughly five DR-DQ haplotypes were treated as single units for association and clustering. Donor age, sex, ethnicity and CMV serostatus were compiled together with the repertoire data. To predict cytomegalovirus infection status, the study combined high-throughput TCR immunosequencing, statistical association of individual TCRs with disease status, and machine learning. Genome-wide SNP genotypes for about 55% of the roughly 670 donors were used in a later genetic analysis, which treated that subset as a discovery cohort. Among the roughly 410 genotyped donors, around 81% belonged to the genetic ancestry cluster associated with self-reported Caucasian donors. An early release that covered about 600 HLA-typed donors contained approximately 300 gigabases of sequencing data and around 85 million unique TCR sequences. In addition to the first cohort of 666 subjects, a separate validation cohort of 120 different subjects was used. Every discovery cohort repertoire had been produced on one sequencing platform. The T cell repertoires of 666 subjects were profiled by immunosequencing and related to cytomegalovirus serostatus.

What the research found in general, with its limitations: Correlated functional status among segregating V segments might reflect linkage disequilibrium, but an unknown experimental factor could not be ruled out. In vitro tests confirmed that a few of the cytomegalovirus-associated TCR beta chains recognize cytomegalovirus antigens. In an earlier analysis of approximately 590 of the donors, most TCR beta V segments were observed in productive rearrangements about 90% or about 30% of the time, broadly matching IMGT annotations. The 87-base-pair reads could not distinguish some IMGT-functional V segments, including TRBV6-2 and TRBV6-3, so those segments were excluded. The classifier was reported to diagnose cytomegalovirus status with high specificity and sensitivity in both the original and validation cohorts. A total of 150 to 200 TCR beta chains were listed by the study as associated with cytomegalovirus. In a later analysis, over 15,000 TCR beta sequences were associated with specific HLA alleles at a false discovery rate of 0.05. According to a later analysis, parvovirus B19, influenza, CMV and Epstein-Barr virus appeared linked to several top co-occurrence clusters. HLA typing was unavailable for some donors at each locus, so association tests used only the typed subset. Because counts were too low, approximately 15 rarely observed V segments, including chromosome 9 orphons, were excluded from the earlier analysis of 587 of the donors. The authors suggested that the approach could potentially be extended to other disease states and immunological phenotypes. Most TCR sequences were observed very rarely across donors, whereas some public TCRs were present in many individuals. A later genetic analysis associated a missense DCLRE1C variant with V-gene and J-gene trimming of TCR beta chains, and an independent cohort replicated the association. A later analysis found that most CMV-associated TCR beta chains appeared HLA-restricted, with HLA associations seemingly driven largely by CMV exposure. A further reported finding was that TCR beta sequences accurately predicted the HLA-A and HLA-B alleles for most subjects in the first cohort. The presence/absence analyses assumed that sequencing depth was roughly uniform across donors, and that assumption may not be true. The only immune exposure information available for the cohort was CMV serostatus. In a later analysis, HLA-associated TCR beta chains were found to be more clonally expanded and to have lower generation probabilities than equally common non-associated chains. The cohort was sequenced for TCR beta chains only, and without alpha or paired-chain data the features that could be detected were limited. In a later genetic analysis, fewer N-insertions in productive TCRs were reported among donors in an Asian-associated ancestry cluster than the roughly 700-donor mean. A cluster of highly shared sequence variants was judged likely to represent a technical artifact of the sequencing pipeline. A later analysis found that TCR association rates varied across HLA loci, with DRB1 alleles showing the most associated TCRs and HLA-C alleles the fewest. Assigning TCR associations to individual alleles was difficult when HLA alleles, especially DR and DQ, strongly co-occurred.

The sample comprised PBMCs. The origin of this receptor is a man aged 35-49 years in good health and CMV-seropositive. Rearrangement joined TRBV6-5 to TRBJ2-1; 9 central nucleotides agree with TRBD2. CDR3 sequence: CASSYFAGGFDEQFF. DNA sequence: TGTGCCAGCAGTTACTTTGCGGGAGGGTTTGATGAGCAGTTCTTC.